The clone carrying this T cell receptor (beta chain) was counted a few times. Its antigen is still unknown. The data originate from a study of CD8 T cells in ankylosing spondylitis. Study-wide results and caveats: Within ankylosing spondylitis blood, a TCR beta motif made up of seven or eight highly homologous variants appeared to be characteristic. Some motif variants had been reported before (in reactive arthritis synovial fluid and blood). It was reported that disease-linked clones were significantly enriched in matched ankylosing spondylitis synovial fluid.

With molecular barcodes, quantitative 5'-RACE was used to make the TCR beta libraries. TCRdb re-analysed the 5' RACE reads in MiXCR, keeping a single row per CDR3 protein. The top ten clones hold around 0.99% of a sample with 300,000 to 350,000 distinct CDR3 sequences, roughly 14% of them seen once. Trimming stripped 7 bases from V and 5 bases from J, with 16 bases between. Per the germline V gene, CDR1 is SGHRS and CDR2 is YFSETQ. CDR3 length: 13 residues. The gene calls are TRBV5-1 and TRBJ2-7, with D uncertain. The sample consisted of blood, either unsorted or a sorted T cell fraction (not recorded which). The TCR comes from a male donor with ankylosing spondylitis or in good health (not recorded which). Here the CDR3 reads CASRRDSQDEQYF. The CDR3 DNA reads TGCGCCAGCCGCCGAGACTCCCAGGACGAGCAGTACTTC.